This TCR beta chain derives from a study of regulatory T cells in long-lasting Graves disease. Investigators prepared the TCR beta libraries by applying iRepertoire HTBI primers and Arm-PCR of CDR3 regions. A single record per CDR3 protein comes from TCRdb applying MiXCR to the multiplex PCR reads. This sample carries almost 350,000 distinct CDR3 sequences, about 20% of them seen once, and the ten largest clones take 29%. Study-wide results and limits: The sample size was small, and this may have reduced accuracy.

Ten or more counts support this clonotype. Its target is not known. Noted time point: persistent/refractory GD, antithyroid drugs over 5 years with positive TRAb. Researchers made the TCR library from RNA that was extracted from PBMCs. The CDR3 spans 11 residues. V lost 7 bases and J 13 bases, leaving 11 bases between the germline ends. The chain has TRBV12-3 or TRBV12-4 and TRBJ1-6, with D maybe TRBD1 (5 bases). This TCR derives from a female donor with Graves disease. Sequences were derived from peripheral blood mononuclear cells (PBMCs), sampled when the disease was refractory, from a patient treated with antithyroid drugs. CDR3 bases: TGTGCCAGCACCCGGGGGGATCCCCTCCACTTT. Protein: CASTRGDPLHF.